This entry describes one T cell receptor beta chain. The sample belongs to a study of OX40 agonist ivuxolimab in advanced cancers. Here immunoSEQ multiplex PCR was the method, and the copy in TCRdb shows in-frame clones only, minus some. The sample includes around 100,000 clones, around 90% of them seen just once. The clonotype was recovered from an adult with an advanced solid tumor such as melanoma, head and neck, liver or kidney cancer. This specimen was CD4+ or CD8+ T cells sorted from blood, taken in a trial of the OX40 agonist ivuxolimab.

CDR3 protein: CASRRSGVGGPAGANVLTF. The CDR3, as DNA: TGTGCCAGCAGAAGATCGGGCGTCGGAGGCCCGGCTGGGGCCAACGTCCTGACTTTC. The chain combines TRBV28 with TRBJ2-6; tentatively, D is TRBD2 (5 bases). The CDR3 runs 19 residues. From germline, CDR1 is MDHEN and CDR2 SYDVKM. The V end was cut by 6 bases, the J end by 2 bases, with 23 bases between.